This TCR beta chain came from a study of blood T cell repertoires in COVID-19. Looking at the study overall: T cells, B-cell-depleted T cells, or PBMCs supplied cDNA or gDNA.

Trimming cost V 4 bases and J 4 bases, with 7 bases left between them. This CDR3 contains 12 residues. Germline CDR1 reads LGHDT; CDR2 reads YNNKEL (reference sequence). In the original analysis: Amplification with reference gene primers provided the estimates of nucleated cell counts. TCRdb's table, derived via immunoSEQ multiplex PCR, lists solely in-frame clones and lacks some. V and J calls and clone size are given by that table; D and trimming were obtained from the DNA. The data contain under 350,000 clones, over 75% of them singletons. The sequencing input was peripheral blood. The chain recombines TRBV3-1 (or the pseudogene TRBV3-2) with TRBJ2-5; the D is unclear. The sequence was obtained from a woman aged 70-85 years with acute or convalescent COVID-19. This chain's CDR3 is CASSPPGETQYF. In nucleotides, the CDR3 is TGTGCCAGCAGCCCCCCGGGAGAGACCCAGTACTTC.